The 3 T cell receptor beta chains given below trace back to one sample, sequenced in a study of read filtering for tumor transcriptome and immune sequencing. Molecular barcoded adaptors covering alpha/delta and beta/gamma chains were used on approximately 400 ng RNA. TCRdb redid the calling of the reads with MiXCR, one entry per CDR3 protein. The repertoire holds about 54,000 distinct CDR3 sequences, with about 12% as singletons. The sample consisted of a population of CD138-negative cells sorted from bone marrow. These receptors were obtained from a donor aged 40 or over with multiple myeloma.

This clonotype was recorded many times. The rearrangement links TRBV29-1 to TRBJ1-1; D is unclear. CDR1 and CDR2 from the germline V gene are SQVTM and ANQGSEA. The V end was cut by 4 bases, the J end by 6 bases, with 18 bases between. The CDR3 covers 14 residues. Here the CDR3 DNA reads TGCAGCGTTGGCCACTTTTGGAGGGTTTCTGAAGCTTTCTTT. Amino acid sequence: CSVGHFWRVSEAFF.

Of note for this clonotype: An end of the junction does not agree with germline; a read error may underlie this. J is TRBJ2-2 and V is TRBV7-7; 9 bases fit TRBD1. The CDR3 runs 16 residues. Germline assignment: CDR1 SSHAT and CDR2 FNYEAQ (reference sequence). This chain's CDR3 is CASSLGTGPNTGELFF. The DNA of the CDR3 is TGTGCTAGCAGCCTAGGGACAGGGCCTAACACCGGGGAGCTGTTTTTT.

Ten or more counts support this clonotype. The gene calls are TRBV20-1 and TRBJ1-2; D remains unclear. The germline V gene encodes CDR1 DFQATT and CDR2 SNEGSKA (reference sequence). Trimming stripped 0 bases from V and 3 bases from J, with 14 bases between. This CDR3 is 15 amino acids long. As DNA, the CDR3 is TGCAGTGCTAGAGATGTCCAGAGGTTGGACTATGGCTACACCTTC. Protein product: CSARDVQRLDYGYTF.